Described below is a single T cell receptor (beta chain) sequence and its context. In this sample, this clonotype turned up many times. The antigen it binds to is not known. No quality values exist for individual bases; no much larger clone is one base distant. The data stem from a study of T cells in Graves' hyperthyroidism and ophthalmopathy (dated by TCRdb to between 2017 and 2020). A note on the overall study: Peripheral blood was sampled at the time of initial diagnosis, prior to any treatment. The roughly 94 discovery patients were randomly split 7:3 into training and test sets. TCR Vbeta CDR3 sequencing of some 140 peripheral blood samples (roughly 41 ophthalmopathy, some 75 hyperthyroidism and roughly 17 progressor patients) is reported in the paper. An independent validation cohort of under 20 hyperthyroidism patients and about 16 patients who later progressed to ophthalmopathy tested prospective prediction of ophthalmopathy. To identify TCR V-J signatures that set the groups apart, the researchers used a discovery cohort of 100 patients, made up of 40 to 45 with Graves' ophthalmopathy and about 60 with stable Graves' hyperthyroidism. The study also compared thyroid tissue and blood T-cell repertoires from over 5 Graves' hyperthyroidism patients. Following sampling, methimazole starting at 30 mg daily was given to hyperthyroidism patients, and high-dose intravenous methylprednisolone was given to ophthalmopathy patients. Here is what the overall study found, with its caveats: Ophthalmopathy was separated from stable hyperthyroidism by a 13 V-J signature model, with around 90% sensitivity and roughly 81% specificity obtained in cross-validation and 80%/75% obtained in testing. Most expanded thyroid clonotypes (frequency above 0.001) were also detected in blood, suggesting blood repertoires may reflect thyroid immune responses. Sample size was not statistically predetermined, and investigators were not blinded to group allocation. In validation, progression to ophthalmopathy was predicted by the model with roughly 69% sensitivity and roughly 76% specificity, a median of roughly 6.4 months before onset.

The TCR beta CDR3 regions were amplified from RNA transcripts. For the first round of RT-PCR on the TCR CDR3, the HTBI primer set was used together with the Qiagen OneStep RT-PCR kit. The libraries were constructed in a second round of multiplex PCR and then size-selected and purified. Sequencing of the libraries was done on an Illumina HiSeq2000 using paired-end 100 bp reads. Regarding the original processing steps: Raw data were processed with SOAPnuke, discarding reads with adapters, uncalled bases, mean Phred below 15, or no exact constant-primer or identifier match. High-quality paired reads were merged with COPE v1.2.5, and unique nucleotide sequences were defined as clonotypes. MiTCR v1.1 was used to align clonotypes to the IMGT TRBV, TRBD and TRBJ reference segments. The analysis included only V-J combinations with a frequency above 0.0001, which together covered 99.2% of the repertoires. A TCS score was defined as the ratio of F50 (clonal expansion) to E x V (chaos), with BLOSUM62-based TCRdist applied between CDR3 peptides within each V-J. Welch's t-statistics and random forest reduced several hundred V-J features to 13, which were used in a naive Bayes classifier (R e1071). TCRdb trimmed the raw reads at Q25, called clones with MiXCR and kept productive beta chains. Each CDR3 protein gets just one entry, which takes the most common genes and DNA from the rows behind it. The authors' filters were not applied to this entry. The sample includes 450,000 to 550,000 distinct CDR3 sequences, with approximately 24% observed a single time. The ten largest account for 10% to 12% of the sample.

The CDR3 covers 12 residues, taking in both the cysteine and the phenylalanine. Of all the DNA, just the CDR3 is kept, 36 bases in frame from base 1. The trim is 3 bases for V and 0 bases for J, with a gap of 5 bases between the germline ends. Looking up the germline V gene (reference sequence) yields CDR1 DFQATT and CDR2 SNEGSKA. In the ophthalmopathy patients, disease was moderately to severely active, with a Clinical Activity Score of 3 or more, a NOSPECS grade of 4 or more, and a duration of less than 3 months. Exclusion was applied to patients with uncontrolled infections, other autoimmune diseases, pregnancy or lactation. Diagnoses were established on the basis of clinical symptoms, serum thyroxine and TRAb, thyroid ultrasound, and orbital computed tomography. PBMCs were isolated from about 9 ml of fresh peripheral blood by Ficoll-Paque density gradient centrifugation. Total RNA was extracted with Trizol reagent, and quality was checked on an Agilent 2100 Bioanalyzer.

This TCR came from a woman aged 25 to 39 with Graves' ophthalmopathy. The rearrangement joined TRBV20-1 to TRBJ1-2, with the identity of the D gene unclear. The sequencing input was blood. The DNA is as follows: TGCAGTGCTAGTATTTCTAACTATGGCTACACCTTC. Its protein product is CSASISNYGYTF.